These 23 T cell receptor beta chains originate from one sample sequenced in a study. MiXCR was run by TCRdb on the 5' RACE reads, yielding one entry per CDR3 protein. In the table there are 9,500 to 12,000 distinct CDR3 sequences, more than 40% of which are singletons. Sequencing input: tumor-infiltrating naive CD4+ T cells sorted from the breast tumor. Subset denoted: naive CD4+ T cells, CD4+CD45RA+CD25-. These receptor sequences come from a female donor with breast cancer.

The V and J genes are TRBV12-3 or TRBV12-4 and TRBJ1-2, with a possible D match to TRBD1 (6 bases). Trimming took 8 bases from V and 7 from J, leaving 14 bases between them. This CDR3 contains 12 residues. CDR3: CASGNRVTGYTF. The DNA for the CDR3 is TGTGCCAGCGGCAACAGGGTCACTGGCTACACCTTC.

This clonotype was found a few times. V usage is TRBV20-1 and J usage is TRBJ2-1, with TRBD2 matching over 10 bases. The CDR3 runs to 13 residues. V was pared by 8 bases and J by 14 bases, with 15 bases of the junction left unmatched. From germline, CDR1 is DFQATT and CDR2 SNEGSKA (reference sequence). The chain's CDR3 is CSKREGDSSAEFF. The CDR3 bases are TGCAGTAAGCGGGAGGGGGACAGTAGCGCCGAGTTCTTC.

This clonotype is large within its sample. The rearrangement joins TRBV20-1 to TRBJ2-3; 8 bases fit TRBD2. This CDR3 region has 14 residues. Germline-derived CDR1 and CDR2 are DFQATT and SNEGSKA (reference sequence). V was pared by 5 bases and J by 4 bases, with 8 bases of the junction left unmatched. The CDR3 nucleotides are TGCAGTGCTGCGGGGGGCATCGTAGCAGATACGCAGTATTTT. The encoded protein is CSAAGGIVADTQYF.

The chain has TRBV15 and TRBJ2-5; TRBD2 is a possible D gene (5 bases). V lost 1 base to trimming and J lost 4 bases, with 13 bases between them. CDR3 size: 15 residues. CDR1 and CDR2 from the germline V gene are LNHNV and YYDKDF (reference sequence). The CDR3 DNA reads TGTGCCACCAGCAGAGGTGACGGGATAAGAGAGACCCAGTACTTC. Translated: CATSRGDGIRETQYF. Variable domain in full (rest from reference TRBV15 and TRBJ2-5): DAMVIQNPRYQVTQFGKPVTLSCSQTLNHNVMYWYQQKSSQAPKLLFHYYDKDFNNEADTPDNFQSRRPNTSFCFLDIRSPGLGDTAMYLCATSRGDGIRETQYFGPGTRLLVL.

This chain connects TRBV20-1 to TRBJ1-1; TRBD1 matches 7 bases. This CDR3 region has 17 residues. Germline lookup yields CDR1 DFQATT and CDR2 SNEGSKA (reference sequence). Losses at the gene ends were 6 bases for V and 0 bases for J; bases not matched to a gene: 16. In DNA, the CDR3 is TGCAGTGCCCCCCAGGGGACGTACAGGGGTCTGAACACTGAAGCTTTCTTT. This codes for CSAPQGTYRGLNTEAFF.

The chain recombines TRBV11-2 with TRBJ2-3; D uncertain. Germline loops: CDR1 SGHAT, CDR2 FQNNGV. Trimming stripped 1 base from V and 8 bases from J, with 4 bases between. This CDR3 spans 11 amino acids. The DNA for the CDR3 is TGTGCCAGCAGCTTAGGGGGTACGCAGTATTTT. Its protein is CASSLGGTQYF.

This clonotype was picked up a small number of times. This chain joins TRBV28 and TRBJ2-6; D is unclear. The V gene's germline CDR1 is MDHEN and CDR2 SYDVKM. V was clipped by 6 bases and J by 0 bases, with 18 bases between them. This CDR3 is built from 18 residues. The CDR3 region has the DNA TGTGCCAGCAGCCCTGTTGGCCGACCACTCTCTGGGGCCAACGTCCTGACTTTC. Its translation is CASSPVGRPLSGANVLTF.

The chain is built from TRBV12-3 or TRBV12-4 and TRBJ2-3; D is uncertain. Trimming removed 6 bases from V and 2 bases from J, with 12 bases in between. CDR3 length equals 14 residues. The CDR3 here is CASSTQESTDTQYF. The DNA for the CDR3 is TGTGCCAGCAGCACGCAGGAGTCCACAGATACGCAGTATTTT.

V gene TRBV7-9 combines with J gene TRBJ1-2, with D possibly being TRBD1 (5 bases). Between the trimmed V and J ends, which lost 5 bases and 4 bases, there was a span of 20 bases. CDR1 is SEHNR and CDR2 is FQNEAQ in the germline V gene (reference sequence). The CDR3 is 16 residues long. The CDR3 region is CASSPGLGWQIYGYTF. CDR3 coding DNA: TGTGCCAGCAGCCCGGGGCTCGGTTGGCAGATCTATGGCTACACCTTC.

The sample holds a few counts of this clonotype. V usage is TRBV7-9 and J usage is TRBJ2-1; possible D gene TRBD1, 5 bases. Germline lookup yields CDR1 SEHNR and CDR2 FQNEAQ (reference sequence). The CDR3 has 16 residues. V dropped 6 bases and J dropped 0 bases, with 15 bases sitting between them. The CDR3 spells CASSFQGWDSYNEQFF. CDR3 coding DNA: TGTGCCAGCAGTTTCCAGGGTTGGGACTCCTACAATGAGCAGTTCTTC.

The chain uses TRBV7-3 and TRBJ2-1, with D hard to call. With 5 bases removed from V and 0 bases from J, the gap between germline ends came to 11 bases. This CDR3 is built from 15 residues. CDR1 is SGHTA, CDR2 FQGTGA, per germline. The CDR3, as DNA: TGTGCCAGCAGCCCTACGGAGAGCTCCTACAATGAGCAGTTCTTC. It yields the protein CASSPTESSYNEQFF.

This clonotype is judged medium-sized (0.01 to 0.1%). The chain is built from TRBV9 and TRBJ2-3; D is unclear. The CDR3 length is 15 residues. The germline V gene has CDR1 SGDLS and CDR2 YYNGEE. The V and J ends lost 0 bases and 3 bases respectively, with 11 bases between them. For the CDR3, the DNA is TGTGCCAGCAGCGTAGAGCTAAGTAGGACAGATACGCAGTATTTT. Its translation is CASSVELSRTDTQYF.

The rearrangement joins TRBV15 to TRBJ2-1; TRBD2 is a possible D gene (6 bases). V was pared by 0 bases and J by 16 bases, with 19 bases between. The CDR3 has 14 residues. The germline V gene encodes CDR1 LNHNV and CDR2 YYDKDF (reference sequence). For the CDR3, the DNA is TGTGCCACCAGCAGAGATCTTGGAGGGCCAGGGTTTTTCTTC. Protein product: CATSRDLGGPGFFF.

The chain couples TRBV5-1 to TRBJ1-1; the match to TRBD1 covers 7 bases. Germline lookup yields CDR1 SGHRS and CDR2 YFSETQ. Trimming removed 0 bases from V and 8 bases from J; junction bases left unmatched: 10. The CDR3 has 15 amino acids. The CDR3 sequence: CASSLVPRSRGEAFF. DNA of the CDR3: TGCGCCAGCAGCTTGGTTCCGAGGTCCAGGGGGGAAGCTTTCTTT.

In this sample, this clonotype turned up a few times. The rearrangement uses TRBV4-2 and TRBJ2-1; 7 bases fit TRBD1. Germline V gene data show CDR1 as LGHNA and CDR2 as YNFKEQ. V lost 1 base and J lost 5; bases outside the gene matches: 5. The CDR3 is made up of 15 amino acids. CDR3 amino acids: CASSQVRGYHNEQFF. Here the CDR3 DNA reads TGTGCCAGCAGCCAAGTCAGGGGGTATCACAATGAGCAGTTCTTC.

There are a few counts of this clonotype. The chain is built from TRBV5-1 and TRBJ2-5; a weak D match, TRBD2 (6 bases). CDR3 size: 16 residues. Germline loops: CDR1 SGHRS, CDR2 YFSETQ. The V gene lost 4 bases and the J gene lost 2 bases, with 18 bases spanning the gap. In DNA form, the CDR3 reads TGCGCCAGCAGCCTTGGTATACTAGCATTACAAGAGACCCAGTACTTC. This translates into CASSLGILALQETQYF.

The V gene is TRBV12-3 or TRBV12-4, the J gene TRBJ2-7, with no clear D. The CDR3 covers 14 residues. V gave up 3 bases and J gave up 0 bases, with 9 bases separating them. The chain's CDR3 is CASSLSASSYEQYF. The CDR3 DNA is TGTGCCAGCAGTTTGTCAGCTAGCTCCTACGAGCAGTACTTC.

This clonotype turned up a few times. V usage is TRBV29-1 and J usage is TRBJ1-1, with unresolved D. The CDR3 has 13 residues. V was clipped by 7 bases and J by 1 base, with 13 bases between them. Germline-derived CDR1 and CDR2 are SQVTM and ANQGSEA. The CDR3 spells CSAQFGPNTEAFF. CDR3 DNA sequence: TGCAGCGCCCAGTTCGGTCCGAACACTGAAGCTTTCTTT.

The chain recombines TRBV4-3 with TRBJ1-1; D is undetermined. Germline loops: CDR1 LGHNA, CDR2 YSLEER. Deletions cut 0 bases from V and 2 bases from J, with 7 bases between. This CDR3 is built from 14 residues. CDR3 region: CASSQDRPNTEAFF. CDR3 DNA sequence: TGCGCCAGCAGCCAAGATCGTCCAAACACTGAAGCTTTCTTT.

This clonotype was counted only a few times. The rearrangement joins TRBV20-1 to TRBJ1-1, with D perhaps matching TRBD1 (5 bases). This CDR3 has 15 residues. CDR1 DFQATT and CDR2 SNEGSKA come from the germline V gene (reference sequence). The V and J ends lost 6 bases and 4 bases respectively, with 21 bases between them. The DNA of the CDR3 is TGCAGTGCCAAGGGGCAGGTCGCGCAGAGCACTGAAGCTTTCTTT. This translates into CSAKGQVAQSTEAFF.

This clonotype was seen only a few times. This chain joins TRBV12-3 or TRBV12-4 and TRBJ2-1, with 8 bases identical to TRBD2. V shed 3 bases, J shed 4 bases, and the junction held 5 bases outside the gene matches. This CDR3 region has 15 residues. This CDR3 reads CASSFTGGLYNEQFF. The CDR3 coding sequence is TGTGCCAGCAGTTTTACGGGAGGGCTTTACAATGAGCAGTTCTTC.

The chain joins TRBV10-2 to TRBJ1-2; D is ambiguous. The CDR3 runs 13 residues. In germline, CDR1 is WSHSY, CDR2 SAAADI. The ends were cut back, 3 bases at V and 2 bases at J, with 7 bases in the middle. The CDR3 spells CASSEPANYGYTF. DNA of the CDR3: TGCGCCAGCAGTGAACCAGCCAACTATGGCTACACCTTC.

By frequency in the sample, this clonotype is large (0.1 to 1%). The chain uses TRBV7-2 and TRBJ2-7, with D possibly matching TRBD1 (5 bases). The CDR3 is 14 amino acids. Trimming removed 2 bases at V and 4 bases at J, with 12 bases between. Germline CDR1 SGHTA, CDR2 FQGNSA. CDR3: CASSLTSGWYEQYV. In DNA form, the CDR3 reads TGTGCCAGCAGCTTAACTTCAGGGTGGTACGAGCAGTACGTC.